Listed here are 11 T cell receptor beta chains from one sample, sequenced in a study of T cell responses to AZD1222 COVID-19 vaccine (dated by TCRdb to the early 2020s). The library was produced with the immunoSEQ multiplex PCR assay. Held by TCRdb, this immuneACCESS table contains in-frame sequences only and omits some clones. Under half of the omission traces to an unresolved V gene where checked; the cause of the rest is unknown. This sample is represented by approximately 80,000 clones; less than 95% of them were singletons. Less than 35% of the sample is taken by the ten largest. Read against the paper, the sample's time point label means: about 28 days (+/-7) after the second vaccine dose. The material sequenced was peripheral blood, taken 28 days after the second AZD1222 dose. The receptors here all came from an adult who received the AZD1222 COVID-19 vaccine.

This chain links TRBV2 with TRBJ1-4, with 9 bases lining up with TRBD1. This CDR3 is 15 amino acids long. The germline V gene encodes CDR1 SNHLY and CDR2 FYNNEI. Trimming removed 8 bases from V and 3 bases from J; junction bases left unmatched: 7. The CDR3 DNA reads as TGTGCCAGCGTCCGGGGACAGGGCCCTAATGAAAAACTGTTTTTT. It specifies CASVRGQGPNEKLFF.

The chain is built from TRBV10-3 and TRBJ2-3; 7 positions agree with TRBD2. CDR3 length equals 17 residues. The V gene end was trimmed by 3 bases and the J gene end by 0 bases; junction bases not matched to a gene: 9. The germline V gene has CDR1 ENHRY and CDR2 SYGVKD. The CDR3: CAISDEPAGPSTDTQYF. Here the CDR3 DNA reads TGTGCCATCAGTGATGAGCCAGCGGGGCCTAGCACAGATACGCAGTATTTT.

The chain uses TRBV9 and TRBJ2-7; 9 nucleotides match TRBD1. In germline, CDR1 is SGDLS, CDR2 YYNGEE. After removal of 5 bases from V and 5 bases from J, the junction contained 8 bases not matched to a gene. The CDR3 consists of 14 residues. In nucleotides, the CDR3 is TGTGCCAGCAGAGCCGACAGGGGGGAACACGAGCAGTACTTC. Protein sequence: CASRADRGEHEQYF.

In DNA, the CDR3 is TGCGCCAGCAGCACCGAAGGCCCTGGAAACACCATATATTTT. The encoded protein is CASSTEGPGNTIYF. The genes are TRBV5-1 and TRBJ1-3, with no clear D. V lost 4 bases and J lost 2, with 10 bases in between. The CDR3 consists of 14 residues. From germline, CDR1 is SGHRS and CDR2 YFSETQ.

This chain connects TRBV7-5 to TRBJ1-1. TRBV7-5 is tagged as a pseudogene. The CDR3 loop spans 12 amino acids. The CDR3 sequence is CARSSRRHQAFF. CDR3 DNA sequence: TGTGCCAGAAGCTCCCGTAGGCACCAAGCTTTCTTT.

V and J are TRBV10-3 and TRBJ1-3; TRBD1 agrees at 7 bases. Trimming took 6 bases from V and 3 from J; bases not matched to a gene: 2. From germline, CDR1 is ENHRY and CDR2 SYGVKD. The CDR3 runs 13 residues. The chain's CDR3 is CAIRSGGGNTIYF. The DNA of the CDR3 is TGTGCCATCAGGTCAGGGGGTGGAAACACCATATATTTT.

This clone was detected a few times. The CDR3 DNA reads TGTGCCAGCAGTGCAGGGGAGGCAGATACGCAGTATTTT. Translation gives CASSAGEADTQYF. V and J are TRBV6-4 and TRBJ2-3, with D perhaps being TRBD1 or TRBD2 (6 bases each). Germline V gene sequence: CDR1 MRHNA, CDR2 SNTAGT. V gave up 4 bases and J gave up 4 bases, with 9 bases separating them. The CDR3 is made up of 13 amino acids.

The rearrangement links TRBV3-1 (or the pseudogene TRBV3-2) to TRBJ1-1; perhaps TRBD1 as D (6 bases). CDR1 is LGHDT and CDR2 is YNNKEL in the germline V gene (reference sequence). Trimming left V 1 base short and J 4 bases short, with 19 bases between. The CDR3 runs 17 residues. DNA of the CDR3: TGTGCCAGCAGCCAAGGGTATGTGGCGGGGGCGGGCACTGAAGCTTTCTTT. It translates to CASSQGYVAGAGTEAFF.

This CDR3 is CASRWGVSDSPLHF. The CDR3 DNA reads TGTGCCAGCAGGTGGGGTGTGTCAGATTCACCCCTCCACTTT. The chain links TRBV6-5 to TRBJ1-6; no definite D call. Trimming shortened V by 6 bases and J by 8 bases, and 14 bases separated the two germline ends. Per germline, CDR1 MNHEY and CDR2 SVGAGI. This CDR3 is built from 14 residues.

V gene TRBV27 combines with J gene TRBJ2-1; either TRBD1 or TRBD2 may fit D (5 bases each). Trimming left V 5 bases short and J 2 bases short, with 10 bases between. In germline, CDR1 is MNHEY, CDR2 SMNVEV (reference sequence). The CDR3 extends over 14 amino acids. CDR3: CASSTSGPYNEQFF. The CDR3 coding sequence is TGTGCCAGCAGTACCTCGGGGCCCTACAATGAGCAGTTCTTC.

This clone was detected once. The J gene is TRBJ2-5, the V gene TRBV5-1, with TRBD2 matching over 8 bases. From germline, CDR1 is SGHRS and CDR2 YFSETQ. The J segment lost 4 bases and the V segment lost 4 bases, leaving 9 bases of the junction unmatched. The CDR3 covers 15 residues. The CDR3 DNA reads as TGCGCCAGCAGCCATGGACTAGCCCCCCGAGAGACCCAGTACTTC. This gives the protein CASSHGLAPRETQYF.